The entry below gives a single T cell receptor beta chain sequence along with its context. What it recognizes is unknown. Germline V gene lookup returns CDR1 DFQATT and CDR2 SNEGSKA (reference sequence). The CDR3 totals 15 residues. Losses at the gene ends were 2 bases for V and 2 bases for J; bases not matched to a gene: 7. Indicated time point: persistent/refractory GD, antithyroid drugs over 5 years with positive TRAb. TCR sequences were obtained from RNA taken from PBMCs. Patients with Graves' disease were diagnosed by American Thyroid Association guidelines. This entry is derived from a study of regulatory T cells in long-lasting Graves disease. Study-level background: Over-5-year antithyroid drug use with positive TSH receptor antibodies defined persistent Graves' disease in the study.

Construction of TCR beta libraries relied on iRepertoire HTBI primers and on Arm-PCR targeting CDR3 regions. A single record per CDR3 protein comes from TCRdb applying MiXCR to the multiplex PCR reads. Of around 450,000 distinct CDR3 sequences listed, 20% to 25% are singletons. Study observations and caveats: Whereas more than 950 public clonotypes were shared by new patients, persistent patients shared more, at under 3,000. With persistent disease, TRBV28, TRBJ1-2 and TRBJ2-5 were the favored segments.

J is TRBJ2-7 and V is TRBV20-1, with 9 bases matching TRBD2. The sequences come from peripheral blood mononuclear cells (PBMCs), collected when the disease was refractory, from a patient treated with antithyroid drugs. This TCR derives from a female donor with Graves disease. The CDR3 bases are TGCAGTGCTAGAAAAGTAGCGGGGGCAACCTACGAGCAGTACTTC. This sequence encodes CSARKVAGATYEQYF.